Below are 24 T cell receptor beta chains sequenced from a single sample in a study of T-cell reconstitution after alpha-beta-depleted transplantation in children. General observations from the study: When one year had passed after transplant, most T-cell counts and diversity came from newly produced T cells.

Antigens of these TCRs are unknown. The library targeted TCRbeta and was prepared with unique molecular identifiers. TCRdb recomputed calls from the PCR reads with MiXCR, one row per CDR3 protein. This sample has about 300,000 distinct CDR3 sequences, with over 7% found just once. The specimen comprised peripheral blood, sampled 360 days after TCRalphabeta/CD19-depleted stem cell transplant. These receptors all stem from a female patient aged 2 to 10 who had a stem cell transplant for Fanconi anemia, so the T cells may come from the graft donor.

This clonotype was observed many times. The J gene is TRBJ2-1, the V gene TRBV29-1; 15 bases map to TRBD2. With V trimmed by 6 bases and J by 2 bases, 5 bases remained unmatched. This CDR3 has 16 amino acids. Germline CDR1 SQVTM, CDR2 ANQGSEA. The CDR3 reads CSVGLAGGNTYNEQFF. The CDR3 DNA reads as TGCAGCGTAGGACTAGCGGGGGGGAATACCTACAATGAGCAGTTCTTC.

This clonotype was detected ten times or more. V is TRBV6-5 and J is TRBJ2-1, with TRBD2 matching over 10 bases. V shed 4 bases and J 4 bases; nucleotides not matched to a gene: 7. The germline CDR1 and CDR2 sequences are MNHEY and SVGAGI. CDR3 length: 16 residues. In DNA form, the CDR3 reads TGTGCCAGCAGTTTTAGCGGGGGGCTCTCATACAATGAGCAGTTCTTC. The encoded protein is CASSFSGGLSYNEQFF.

The rearrangement links TRBV7-8 to TRBJ1-5; no firm D call. The length of the CDR3 is 19 residues. Trimming left V 5 bases short and J 0 bases short, with 23 bases between. From germline, CDR1 is SGHVS and CDR2 FQNEAQ. The CDR3 region has the DNA TGTGCCAGCAGCCCCACAACATTCCGCGACGGTAATAGCAATCAGCCCCAGCATTTT. Translating it yields CASSPTTFRDGNSNQPQHF.

This clonotype occurred a few times. The CDR3 sequence: CASSQDLTSGSYEQYF. The DNA for the CDR3 is TGTGCCAGCAGCCAAGATTTAACTAGCGGATCCTACGAGCAGTACTTC. The chain joins TRBV3-1 to TRBJ2-7; TRBD2 matches at 8 bases. There are 16 residues in the CDR3. Looked up from germline, CDR1 is LGHDT and CDR2 is YNNKEL (reference sequence). With V trimmed by 0 bases and J by 1 base, 5 bases remained unmatched.

This clonotype appeared many times. The chain joins TRBV6-1 to TRBJ2-7, with D possibly TRBD2 on 5 matching bases. V lost 5 bases to trimming and J lost 0 bases, with 14 bases between them. Germline V gene data show CDR1 as MNHNS and CDR2 as SASEGT. The CDR3 totals 15 residues. CDR3 DNA sequence: TGTGCCAGCAGTAATTTGGCAGGACTCTCCTACGAGCAGTACTTC. Translating gives CASSNLAGLSYEQYF.

Many counts were recorded for this clonotype. The chain links TRBV28 to TRBJ2-1; the D gene is possibly TRBD1 (5 bases). This CDR3 spans 15 amino acids. Germline CDR1 and CDR2: MDHEN and SYDVKM. V shed 1 base and J shed 6 bases, with 13 bases lying between them. The CDR3 region has the DNA TGTGCCAGCAGTTTATTTGGTGGGGCACCCAATGAGCAGTTCTTC. Translating gives CASSLFGGAPNEQFF.

This clonotype was detected many times. V is TRBV12-3 or TRBV12-4 and J is TRBJ1-3; D not certain. There are 16 residues in the CDR3. The V end lost 3 bases, the J end lost 0 bases, and 12 bases lay between the germline ends. As DNA, the CDR3 is TGTGCCAGCAGTTTCGGAGATTCTTACTCTGGAAACACCATATATTTT. Translated: CASSFGDSYSGNTIYF.

This sequence joins TRBV18 and TRBJ2-2; D gene unclear. From germline, CDR1 is KGHSH and CDR2 LQKENI. The CDR3 has 15 amino acids. The V end was cut by 1 base, the J end by 1 base, with 7 bases between. CDR3 amino acids: CASSPQQRNTGELFF. The CDR3 coding sequence is TGTGCCAGCTCACCACAACAGCGGAACACCGGGGAGCTGTTTTTT.

Ten or more counts support this clonotype. The J gene is TRBJ2-3, the V gene TRBV5-1, with a weak D call TRBD2 (6 bases). The CDR3 runs 15 residues. CDR1 is SGHRS, CDR2 YFSETQ, per germline. V lost 4 bases and J 3 bases, leaving 15 bases between the germline ends. CDR3 nucleotides: TGCGCCAGCAGCCCGTTACTAGCACCTACAGATACGCAGTATTTT. Protein product: CASSPLLAPTDTQYF.

This clonotype showed up many times. The chain employs TRBV29-1 and TRBJ2-7; D may be TRBD2 (6 bases). The CDR3 is 13 residues long. CDR1 SQVTM and CDR2 ANQGSEA come from the germline V gene. Trimming pared 5 bases from V and 0 bases from J, leaving 11 bases between. CDR3 residues: CSVSGGSSYEQYF. In nucleotides, the CDR3 is TGCAGCGTTTCCGGGGGTAGCTCCTACGAGCAGTACTTC.

A few counts support this clonotype. V is TRBV19 and J is TRBJ2-3, with 7 bases identical to TRBD2. Per germline, CDR1 LNHDA and CDR2 SQIVND (reference sequence). The V segment lost 7 bases and the J segment 4 bases; nucleotides outside the gene matches: 5. The CDR3 loop spans 13 amino acids. The CDR3 region is CASTARGADTQYF. The CDR3 DNA follows: TGTGCCAGTACCGCTCGGGGGGCAGATACGCAGTATTTT.

This clonotype was detected many times. The chain recombines TRBV18 with TRBJ2-5, with D tentatively TRBD1 (6 bases). The germline V gene has CDR1 KGHSH and CDR2 LQKENI. The CDR3 is made up of 12 amino acids. Trimming removed 4 bases from V and 7 bases from J, with 10 bases in between. In nucleotides, the CDR3 is TGTGCCAGCTCACATGCCAGGGGGACCCAGTACTTC. This encodes CASSHARGTQYF.

The rearrangement links TRBV20-1 to TRBJ2-2; D uncertain. The CDR3 totals 16 residues. The ends were cut back, 4 bases at V and 1 base at J, with 16 bases in the middle. Germline V gives CDR1 DFQATT, CDR2 SNEGSKA (reference sequence). The CDR3 DNA follows: TGCAGTGCTATAACATTTGCCAGCCAGAACACCGGGGAGCTGTTTTTT. It specifies CSAITFASQNTGELFF.

This clonotype was detected many times. V is TRBV28 and J is TRBJ2-3, with 8 positions matching TRBD2. Looked up from germline, CDR1 is MDHEN and CDR2 is SYDVKM. The CDR3 consists of 16 residues. V shed 7 bases, J shed 2 bases, and the junction held 11 bases outside the gene matches. CDR3 bases: TGTGCCAGCACAGCGGGAGTCCAACTTTTCACAGATACGCAGTATTTT. Protein product: CASTAGVQLFTDTQYF.

This clonotype was counted ten times or more. The chain has TRBV20-1 and TRBJ2-1, with 8 bases aligning to TRBD2. Unmatched junction bases numbered 8, after V lost 4 bases and J lost 3 bases. The CDR3 spans 15 residues. Germline V lookup: CDR1 DFQATT, CDR2 SNEGSKA (reference sequence). In DNA, the CDR3 is TGCAGTGCTATGCGAGCGGGGGCTTTCTACAATGAGCAGTTCTTC. This sequence encodes CSAMRAGAFYNEQFF.

This clonotype was seen many times. The chain joins TRBV10-3 to TRBJ2-5, with D hard to call. The ends were cut back, 2 bases at V and 4 bases at J, with 11 bases in the middle. Germline V gene lookup returns CDR1 ENHRY and CDR2 SYGVKD. The CDR3 covers 14 residues. The CDR3 region is CAISEAAGGETQYF. The CDR3 DNA reads as TGTGCCATCAGTGAGGCCGCAGGTGGAGAGACCCAGTACTTC.

In this sample, this clonotype turned up many times. The chain employs TRBV20-1 and TRBJ2-3; the D gene is possibly TRBD2 (6 bases). CDR3 length: 15 residues. V lost 6 bases to trimming and J lost 0 bases, with 16 bases between them. CDR1 is DFQATT and CDR2 is SNEGSKA in the germline V gene (reference sequence). The CDR3 DNA sequence: TGCAGTGCAAAGCAACTAGCAATAAGCACAGATACGCAGTATTTT. Translation: CSAKQLAISTDTQYF.

The chain carries TRBV20-1 and TRBJ2-1; 10 bases are a match to TRBD2. This CDR3 is 15 amino acids long. The ends lost 1 base at V and 7 bases at J; junction bases unmatched: 7. The germline gives CDR1 DFQATT, CDR2 SNEGSKA (reference sequence). The CDR3 sequence is CSARGTSGEGNEQFF. The CDR3 nucleotides are TGCAGTGCTAGAGGAACTAGCGGGGAGGGTAATGAGCAGTTCTTC.

A few counts support this clonotype. This chain links TRBV27 with TRBJ1-5; 8 nucleotides align to TRBD1. V trimming: 5 bases; J trimming: 0 bases; junction bases outside the gene matches: 6. CDR1 and CDR2 from the germline V gene are MNHEY and SMNVEV (reference sequence). The length of the CDR3 is 16 residues. In DNA, the CDR3 is TGTGCCAGCAGTCCGGACAGGGTCAGTAGCAATCAGCCCCAGCATTTT. Encoded protein: CASSPDRVSSNQPQHF.

A remark on this clonotype: A much bigger clone sits one base away, suggesting this may be a read error. The missing conserved phenylalanine or tryptophan at the end of this CDR3 makes a read error likely. The CDR3 reads CSSDREADTQYC. The CDR3 DNA reads as TGTAGCTCGGACAGGGAGGCAGATACGCAGTATTGT. The V call is TRBV20-1, the J call TRBJ2-3; TRBD1 aligns across 8 bases. This CDR3 is 12 amino acids long. Germline CDR1 and CDR2: DFQATT and SNEGSKA (reference sequence).

This clonotype was picked up a small number of times. One end of the junction fails to match germline, which may point to a read error. DNA for the CDR3: TGTGCCAGCAGCGAAGACAGGTGGACAGGGCCTAACTATGGCTACACCTTC. Its translation: CASSEDRWTGPNYGYTF. This chain joins TRBV3-1 and TRBJ1-2; 8 bases match TRBD1. Germline V gene sequence: CDR1 LGHDT, CDR2 YNNKEL (reference sequence). The CDR3 has 17 residues.

This clonotype was recorded many times. This rearrangement joins TRBV5-1 to TRBJ1-1; D gene unclear. Trimming took off 0 bases at V and 6 bases at J, with 6 bases between the two ends. The V gene's germline CDR1 is SGHRS and CDR2 YFSETQ. The CDR3 totals 12 residues. CDR3 protein: CASSLGGPEAFF. CDR3 nucleotides: TGCGCCAGCAGCTTGGGAGGACCTGAAGCTTTCTTT.

The gene calls are TRBV5-4 and TRBJ1-1, with D uncertain. The CDR3 is 14 amino acids. Deletions cut 3 bases from V and 1 base from J, with 10 bases between. The germline V gene has CDR1 SGHNT and CDR2 YYREEE (reference sequence). CDR3 amino acids: CASSSTLENTEAFF. DNA for the CDR3: TGTGCCAGCAGCTCCACACTGGAGAACACTGAAGCTTTCTTT.

Only a few counts were recorded for this clonotype. V gene TRBV19 combines with J gene TRBJ1-4, with D maybe TRBD1 (5 bases). V was shortened by 10 bases and J by 2 bases, with 20 bases between the two germline ends. The length of the CDR3 is 16 residues. The V gene's germline CDR1 is LNHDA and CDR2 SQIVND (reference sequence). This CDR3 is CATRGRGGSTNEKLFF. The CDR3 region has the DNA TGTGCCACTAGGGGTAGGGGCGGGTCGACTAATGAAAAACTGTTTTTT.